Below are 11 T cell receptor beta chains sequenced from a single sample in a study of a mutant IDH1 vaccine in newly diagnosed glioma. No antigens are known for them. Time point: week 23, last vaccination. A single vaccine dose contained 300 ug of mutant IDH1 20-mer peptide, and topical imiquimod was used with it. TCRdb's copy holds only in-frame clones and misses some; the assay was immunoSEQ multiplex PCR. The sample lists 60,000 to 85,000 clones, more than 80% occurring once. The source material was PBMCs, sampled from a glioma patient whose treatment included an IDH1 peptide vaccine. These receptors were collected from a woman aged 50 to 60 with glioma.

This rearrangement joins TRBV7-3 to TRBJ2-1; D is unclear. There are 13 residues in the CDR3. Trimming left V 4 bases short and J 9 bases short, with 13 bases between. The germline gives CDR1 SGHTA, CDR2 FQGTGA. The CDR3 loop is CASSSRNLGEQFF. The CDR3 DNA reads TGTGCCAGCAGCTCCCGCAACTTGGGTGAGCAGTTCTTC.

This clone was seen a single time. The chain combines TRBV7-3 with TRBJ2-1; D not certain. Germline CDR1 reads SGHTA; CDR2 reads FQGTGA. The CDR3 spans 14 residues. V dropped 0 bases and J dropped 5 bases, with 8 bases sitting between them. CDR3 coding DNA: TGTGCCAGCAGCTTAACGGGTCCAAACAATGAGCAGTTCTTC. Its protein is CASSLTGPNNEQFF.

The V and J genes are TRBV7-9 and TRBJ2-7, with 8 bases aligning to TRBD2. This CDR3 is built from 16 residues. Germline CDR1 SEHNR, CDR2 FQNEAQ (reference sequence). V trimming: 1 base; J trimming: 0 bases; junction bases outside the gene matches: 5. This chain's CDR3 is CASSLGVAGNSYEQYF. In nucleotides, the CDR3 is TGTGCCAGCAGCTTAGGCGTAGCGGGGAACTCCTACGAGCAGTACTTC.

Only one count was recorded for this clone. The CDR3 bases are TGTGCCAGCAGCTTGGACAGGGAGGAAAACACCGGGGAGCTGTTTTTT. Translated: CASSLDREENTGELFF. The chain links TRBV7-3 to TRBJ2-2; 8 bases line up with TRBD1. The V and J ends lost 3 bases and 2 bases, in that order; junction bases with no gene match: 5. Per the germline V gene, CDR1 is SGHTA and CDR2 is FQGTGA. This CDR3 spans 16 amino acids.

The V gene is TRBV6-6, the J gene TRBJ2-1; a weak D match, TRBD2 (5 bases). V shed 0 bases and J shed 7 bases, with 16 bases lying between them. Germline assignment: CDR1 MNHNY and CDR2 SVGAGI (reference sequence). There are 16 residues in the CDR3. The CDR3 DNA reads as TGTGCCAGCAGTTACTCGATCCTAGCTCCCGGGAATGAGCAGTTCTTC. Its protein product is CASSYSILAPGNEQFF.

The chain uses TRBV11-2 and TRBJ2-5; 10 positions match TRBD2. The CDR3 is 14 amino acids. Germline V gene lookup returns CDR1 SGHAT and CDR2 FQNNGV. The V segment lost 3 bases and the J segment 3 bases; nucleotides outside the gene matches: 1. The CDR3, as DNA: TGTGCCAGCAGCTTCACTAGCGGGGAAGAGACCCAGTACTTC. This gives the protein CASSFTSGEETQYF.

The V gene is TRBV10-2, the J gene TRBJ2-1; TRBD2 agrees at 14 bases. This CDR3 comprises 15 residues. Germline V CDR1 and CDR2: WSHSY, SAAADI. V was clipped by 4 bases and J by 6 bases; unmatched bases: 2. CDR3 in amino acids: CASSGLAGGANEQFF. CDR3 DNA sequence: TGCGCCAGCAGTGGACTAGCGGGAGGGGCCAATGAGCAGTTCTTC.

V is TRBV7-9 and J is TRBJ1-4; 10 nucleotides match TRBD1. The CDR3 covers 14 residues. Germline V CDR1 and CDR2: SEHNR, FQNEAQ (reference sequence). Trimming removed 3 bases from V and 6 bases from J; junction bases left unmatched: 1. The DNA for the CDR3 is TGTGCCAGCAGCTTGGGGACAGGGGATGAAAAACTGTTTTTT. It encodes CASSLGTGDEKLFF.

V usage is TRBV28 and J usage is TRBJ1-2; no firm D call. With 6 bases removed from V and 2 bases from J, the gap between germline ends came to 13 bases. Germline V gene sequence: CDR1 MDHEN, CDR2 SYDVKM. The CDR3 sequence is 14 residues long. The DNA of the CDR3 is TGTGCCAGCAGGTGGGCCGTGGGGAACTATGGCTACACCTTC. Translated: CASRWAVGNYGYTF.

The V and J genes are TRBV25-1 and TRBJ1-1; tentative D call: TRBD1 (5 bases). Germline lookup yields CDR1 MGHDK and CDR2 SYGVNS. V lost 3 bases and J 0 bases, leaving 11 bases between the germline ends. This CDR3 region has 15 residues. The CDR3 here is CASSESWGVNTEAFF. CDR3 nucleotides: TGTGCCAGCAGTGAGTCCTGGGGGGTGAACACTGAAGCTTTCTTT.

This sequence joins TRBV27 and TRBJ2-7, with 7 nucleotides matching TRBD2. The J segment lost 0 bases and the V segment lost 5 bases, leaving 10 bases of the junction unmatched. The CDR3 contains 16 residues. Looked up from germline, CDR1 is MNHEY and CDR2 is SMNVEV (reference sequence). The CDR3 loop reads CASSRLSGLNSYEQYF. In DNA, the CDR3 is TGTGCCAGCAGTAGGCTTAGCGGGCTAAACTCCTACGAGCAGTACTTC.